Presented here are 10 T cell receptor beta chains from one specimen sequenced in a study of memory CD8 T cells in hepatitis C reinfection. Time point indicated: pre-reinfection, 55 to 20 weeks before reinfection detection. Sorted cells were sequenced directly ex vivo without any in vitro expansion. Using immunoSEQ multiplex PCR, the repertoire was profiled, and TCRdb retains in-frame clones only, with some absent. Of 50,000 or so clones in the sample, 85% to 90% were seen once. The sequencing sample was made of naive CD8+ T cells sorted from blood. Receptors originate from a man younger than 35 with hepatitis C virus infection.

The chain links TRBV11-2 to TRBJ2-7; 7 positions agree with TRBD1. CDR3 length: 13 amino acids. The junction had 3 bases not matched to a gene; V was cut back by 5 bases and J by 2 bases. CDR1 and CDR2 from the germline V gene are SGHAT and FQNNGV. The CDR3 loop is CASSKGQTYEQYF. In DNA form, the CDR3 reads TGTGCCAGCAGCAAGGGACAGACCTACGAGCAGTACTTC.

This chain's CDR3 is CASSFTGMITEAFF. Written as DNA, the CDR3 is TGTGCCAGCAGTTTCACAGGGATGATCACTGAAGCTTTCTTT. This chain connects TRBV27 to TRBJ1-1; possible D gene TRBD1, 6 bases. V was cut by 3 bases and J by 4 bases, with 12 bases left in between. This CDR3 spans 14 amino acids. CDR1 is MNHEY, CDR2 SMNVEV, per germline (reference sequence).

The J gene is TRBJ2-7, the V gene TRBV5-4; TRBD2 is a possible D gene (5 bases). V gave up 4 bases and J gave up 7 bases, with 18 bases separating them. CDR3 length: 14 residues. Germline V gives CDR1 SGHNT, CDR2 YYREEE (reference sequence). CDR3 loop: CASSPQAREDEQYF. The CDR3 DNA sequence: TGTGCCAGCAGCCCGCAGGCTCGGGAAGATGAGCAGTACTTC.

The chain carries TRBV11-2 and TRBJ2-1, with TRBD2 matching 7 bases. Trimming at V came to 3 bases and at J to 9 bases, leaving 8 bases not matched to a gene. The CDR3 is 14 amino acids. Germline assignment: CDR1 SGHAT and CDR2 FQNNGV. CDR3 nucleotide sequence: TGTGCCAGCAGCTTTGGTCTGGGGGGGGGTGAGCAGTTCTTC. It is translated as CASSFGLGGGEQFF. The full variable domain, in which reference TRBV11-2 and TRBJ2-1 provide the parts outside the CDR3, is EAGVAQSPRYKIIEKRQSVAFWCNPISGHATLYWYQQILGQGPKLLIQFQNNGVVDDSQLPKDRFSAERLKGVDSTLKIQPAKLEDSAVYLCASSFGLGGGEQFFGPGTRLTVL.

The rearrangement uses TRBV6-5 and TRBJ2-5, with D unclear. Germline V gene sequence: CDR1 MNHEY, CDR2 SVGAGI. CDR3 length: 14 residues. V shed 5 bases and J shed 6 bases, with 16 bases lying between them. The chain's CDR3 is CASSPTSSLKTQYF. The CDR3 nucleotides read TGTGCCAGCAGTCCCACGTCCTCTCTAAAGACCCAGTACTTC.

This clone was observed once. This rearrangement joins TRBV7-9 to TRBJ2-7, with D possibly TRBD1 on 6 matching bases. Germline assignment: CDR1 SEHNR and CDR2 FQNEAQ (reference sequence). CDR3 length: 15 residues. Trimming cost V 4 bases and J 2 bases, with 15 bases left between them. In DNA form, the CDR3 reads TGTGCCAGCAGCTCCTTGAACAAGGGGGCCTACGAGCAGTACTTC. Translation gives CASSSLNKGAYEQYF.

The rearrangement uses TRBV19 and TRBJ2-3, with 10 bases that match TRBD2. CDR3 length: 17 amino acids. J was trimmed by 4 bases and V by 10 bases; bases with no gene match: 17. The V gene's germline CDR1 is LNHDA and CDR2 SQIVND (reference sequence). CDR3 amino acids: CATSRDTLAGVPDTQYF. Here the CDR3 DNA reads TGTGCCACCTCCCGGGACACTCTAGCGGGAGTGCCAGATACGCAGTATTTT.

The J gene is TRBJ2-3, the V gene TRBV4-3; no clear D. The germline V gene encodes CDR1 LGHNA and CDR2 YSLEER. The germline V and J ends were trimmed by 3 bases and 1 base, with 8 bases remaining between them. The length of the CDR3 is 14 residues. The CDR3 loop reads CASSQAPGTDTQYF. The CDR3 DNA reads as TGCGCCAGCAGCCAGGCCCCAGGCACAGATACGCAGTATTTT.

The chain couples TRBV28 to TRBJ1-2; 9 bases fit TRBD1. The CDR3 consists of 14 residues. Germline V gene data show CDR1 as MDHEN and CDR2 as SYDVKM. The ends lost 4 bases at V and 7 bases at J; junction bases unmatched: 7. The CDR3 is CASSSAGQGSGYTF. The CDR3 DNA sequence: TGTGCCAGCAGTTCCGCGGGACAGGGTAGTGGCTACACCTTC.

The chain joins TRBV30 to TRBJ1-6; 8 bases map to TRBD1. The V gene's germline CDR1 is GTSNPN and CDR2 SVGIG (reference sequence). This CDR3 region has 14 residues. The ends lost 2 bases at V and 9 bases at J; junction bases unmatched: 6. The CDR3 here is CAWSLTGVFSPLHF. The CDR3 DNA reads as TGTGCCTGGAGTTTGACAGGGGTCTTTTCACCCCTCCACTTT.